This T cell receptor (beta chain) emerged from a study of breast tumors, draining lymph nodes, adjacent tissues. Findings and caveats of the study: That most tumor T cells come from lymph nodes remained unproven. Tumor TCR diversity was below lymph nodes but above nontumor tissue. Most tumor T cells seemingly derive from lymph node, then expand in tumor.

This CDR3 is built from 21 residues. Germline-derived CDR1 and CDR2 are SGHAT and FQNNGV. J was trimmed by 1 base and V by 5 bases; bases with no gene match: 18. Breast cancer patients provided tissue from their axillary draining lymph nodes. TCRdb used MiXCR to reprocess the multiplex PCR reads, holding one entry per CDR3 protein. The table lists under 300,000 distinct CDR3 sequences, under 40% of them singletons. Many counts were recorded for this clonotype. Its matching antigen is unknown. The material sequenced was axillary lymph node tissue. This chain uses TRBV11-2 with TRBJ2-1; TRBD2 agrees at 12 bases. The receptor was isolated from a female donor with breast cancer. Some clones in this sample may be carry-over from other donors' samples. CDR3 in amino acids: CASSPFGLAGGPTRSYNEQFF. CDR3 nucleotide sequence: TGTGCCAGCAGCCCCTTCGGGCTAGCGGGAGGGCCGACACGTTCCTACAATGAGCAGTTCTTC.